The next 7 T cell receptor beta chains were all read from a single sample in a study of blood T cell repertoires in COVID-19 (dated by TCRdb to about 2020). The library was generated by the immunoSEQ multiplex PCR assay. Here the immuneACCESS table is served through TCRdb, limited to in-frame sequences with V and J called. Missing clones are a known gap in these copies; in checked studies unresolved V genes cover under half, and the rest lacks a known reason. In all, the sample holds under 500,000 clones, and 70% to 90% of those were seen once. The top ten clones comprise about 2.1% of the sample. Specimen: PBMCs or T cells enriched from blood (not recorded which). These receptors all come from a woman younger than 35 with acute COVID-19.

The chain combines TRBV18 with TRBJ2-3; D perhaps matches TRBD2 (5 bases). Per germline, CDR1 KGHSH and CDR2 LQKENI. The CDR3 length is 15 residues. V lost 2 bases to trimming and J lost 1 base, with 10 bases between them. CDR3 in amino acids: CASSPYSAGTDTQYF. The CDR3 DNA sequence: TGTGCCAGCTCACCATATAGCGCCGGCACAGATACGCAGTATTTT.

This chain connects TRBV9 to TRBJ1-1; 9 positions match TRBD1. Germline lookup yields CDR1 SGDLS and CDR2 YYNGEE. The CDR3 covers 16 residues. V lost 0 bases to trimming and J lost 3 bases; unmatched junction nucleotides: 6. Here the CDR3 reads CASSVDQDRGDTEAFF. As DNA, the CDR3 is TGTGCCAGCAGCGTAGATCAGGACAGGGGTGACACTGAAGCTTTCTTT.

The chain has TRBV19 and TRBJ2-1; 10 positions agree with TRBD1. Trimming removed 1 base from V and 5 bases from J; junction bases left unmatched: 8. This CDR3 contains 17 residues. Germline V gives CDR1 LNHDA, CDR2 SQIVND (reference sequence). CDR3 residues: CASSIGRTGGLDNEQFF. CDR3 in DNA: TGTGCCAGTAGTATAGGAAGGACAGGGGGACTCGACAATGAGCAGTTCTTC.

This clone has just one count. The V call is TRBV25-1, the J call TRBJ1-2, with D perhaps matching TRBD1 (6 bases). Looked up from germline, CDR1 is MGHDK and CDR2 is SYGVNS. Trimming stripped 2 bases from V and 8 bases from J, with 12 bases between. This CDR3 region has 13 residues. CDR3 loop: CASSETGYFGYTF. For the CDR3, the DNA is TGTGCCAGCAGTGAAACAGGGTACTTCGGCTACACCTTC.

This clone was detected only once. Here the CDR3 reads CASSYAGLSETQYF. The CDR3 nucleotides read TGTGCCAGCAGTTACGCGGGTCTATCAGAGACCCAGTACTTC. The chain couples TRBV6-5 to TRBJ2-5; D possibly corresponds to TRBD2 (5 bases). The CDR3 contains 14 residues. V was clipped by 2 bases and J by 4 bases, with 11 bases between them. The germline V gene has CDR1 MNHEY and CDR2 SVGAGI.

The CDR3 sequence: CSVGDMNTEAFF. The CDR3 DNA is TGCAGCGTTGGCGACATGAACACTGAAGCTTTCTTT. The J gene is TRBJ1-1, the V gene TRBV29-1; the D is unclear. CDR3 length: 12 residues. Germline CDR1 SQVTM, CDR2 ANQGSEA. The V end lost 4 bases, the J end lost 0 bases, and 6 bases lay between the germline ends. The full variable domain, its missing parts supplied by reference TRBV29-1 and TRBJ1-1, is SAVISQKPSRDICQRGTSLTIQCQVDSQVTMMFWYRQQPGQSLTLIATANQGSEATYESGFVIDKFPISRPNLTFSTLTVSNMSPEDSSIYLCSVGDMNTEAFFGQGTRLTVV.

The rearrangement uses TRBV19 and TRBJ1-1; D might be TRBD1 (5 bases). The V end was cut by 6 bases, the J end by 2 bases, with 10 bases between. CDR3 length equals 13 residues. Germline V gives CDR1 LNHDA, CDR2 SQIVND (reference sequence). The CDR3 loop is CASRPDRNTEAFF. In nucleotides, the CDR3 is TGTGCCAGTAGACCTGACAGAAACACTGAAGCTTTCTTT.